This TCR beta chain was captured by sequencing in a study of blood T cell repertoires in COVID-19. Study-wide background: The analysed material was cDNA or gDNA that came from T cells, B-cell-depleted T cells, or PBMCs.

Original data processing: Reference gene primer amplification gave estimated nucleated cell counts. Assay: immunoSEQ multiplex PCR; the TCRdb copy retains only in-frame clones and omits some. D and trimming were read from the DNA, whereas the V and J calls and clone size are those reported in that table. Of 50,000 to 60,000 clones in the sample, over 90% are singletons; the top ten hold more than 9.5%. The CDR3 consists of 15 residues. V shed 4 bases, J shed 8 bases, and the junction held 4 bases outside the gene matches. Germline assignment: CDR1 LNHDA and CDR2 SQIVND (reference sequence). The sequence came from a woman older than 75 with acute or convalescent COVID-19. V and J are TRBV19 and TRBJ2-1; 14 nucleotides line up with TRBD2. Sequencing was performed on peripheral blood. CDR3 sequence reads: CASSTGTSGSYEQFF. In nucleotides, the CDR3 is TGTGCCAGTAGTACCGGGACTAGCGGGAGTTATGAGCAGTTCTTC.